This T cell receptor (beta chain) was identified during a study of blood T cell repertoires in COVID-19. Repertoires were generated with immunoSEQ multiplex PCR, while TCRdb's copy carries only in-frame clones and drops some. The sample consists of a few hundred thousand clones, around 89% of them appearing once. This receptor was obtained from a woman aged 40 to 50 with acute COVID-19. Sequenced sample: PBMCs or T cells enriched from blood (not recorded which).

CDR3 loop: CASSRNREGSSPLHF. The CDR3 nucleotides read TGTGCCAGCAGTAGAAACAGGGAGGGGAGCTCACCCCTCCACTTT. The rearrangement uses TRBV27 and TRBJ1-6; tentative D call: TRBD1 (6 bases). Germline lookup yields CDR1 MNHEY and CDR2 SMNVEV (reference sequence). The CDR3 has 15 residues. Trimming took 5 bases from V and 10 from J, leaving 18 bases between them.